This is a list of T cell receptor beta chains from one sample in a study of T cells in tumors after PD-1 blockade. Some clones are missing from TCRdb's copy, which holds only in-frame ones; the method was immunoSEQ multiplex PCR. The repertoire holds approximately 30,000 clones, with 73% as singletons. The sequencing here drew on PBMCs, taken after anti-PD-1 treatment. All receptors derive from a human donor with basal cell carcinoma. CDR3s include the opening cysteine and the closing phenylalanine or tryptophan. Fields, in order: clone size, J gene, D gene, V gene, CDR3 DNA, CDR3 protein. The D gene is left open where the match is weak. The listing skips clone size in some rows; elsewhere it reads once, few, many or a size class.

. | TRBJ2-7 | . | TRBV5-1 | TGCGCCAGCAGCCTCACCGGGACCCGTATAGGGGAGCAGTACTTC | CASSLTGTRIGEQYF
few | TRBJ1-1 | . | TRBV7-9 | TGTGCCAGCAGCACTCAATCAGTTTATTTCTTGGACACAGAGAACACTGAAGCTTTCTTT | CASSTQSVYFLDTENTEAFF
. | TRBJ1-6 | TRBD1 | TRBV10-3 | TGTGCCATCTCCGGGACAGGGGAGAATTCACCCCTCCACTTT | CAISGTGENSPLHF
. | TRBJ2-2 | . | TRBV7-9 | TGTGCCAGCAGCTTCAGACCGACGACCGGGGAGCTGTTTTTT | CASSFRPTTGELFF
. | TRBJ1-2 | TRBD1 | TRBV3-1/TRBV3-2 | TGTGCCAGCAGCTCCCAGACAGGGTGGTCCTACACCTTC | CASSSQTGWSYTF
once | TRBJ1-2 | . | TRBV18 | TGTGCCAGCTCACCCGTGGGACGGGACTATGGCTACACCTTC | CASSPVGRDYGYTF
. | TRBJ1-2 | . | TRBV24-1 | TGTGCCACCAGTGATACAGGGTTCTATGGCTACACCTTC | CATSDTGFYGYTF
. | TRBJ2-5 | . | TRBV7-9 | TGTGCCAGCAGCCCCGGGACCGTGGGGGAGACCCAGTACTTC | CASSPGTVGETQYF
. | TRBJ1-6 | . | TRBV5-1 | TGCGCCAGCAGCTTATCGGCGTTTAATTCACCCCTCCACTTT | CASSLSAFNSPLHF
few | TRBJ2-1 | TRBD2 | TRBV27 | TGTGCCAGCCGGAGCCATCTAGCGGCCTTGGACAATGAGCAGTTCTTC | CASRSHLAALDNEQFF
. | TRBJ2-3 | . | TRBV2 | TGTGCCAGCAGTGACACGGCGTCAGATACGCAGTATTTT | CASSDTASDTQYF
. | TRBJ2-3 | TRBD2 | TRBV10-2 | TGCGCCAGCAGTGAGAGTAGGAGGGCGGGGGGCACAGATACGCAGTATTTT | CASSESRRAGGTDTQYF
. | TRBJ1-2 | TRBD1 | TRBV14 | TGTGCCAGCAGCCACCGACAGGGAGCTAACTATGGCTACACCTTC | CASSHRQGANYGYTF
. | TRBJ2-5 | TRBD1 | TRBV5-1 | TGCGCCAGCAGTCGTGGACAGGGGCAAGAGACCCAGTACTTC | CASSRGQGQETQYF
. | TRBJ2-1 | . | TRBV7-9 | TGTGCCAGCAGCTACGCAGGAGCCCAGTTCTTC | CASSYAGAQFF
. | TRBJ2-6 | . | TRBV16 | TGTGCCAGCAGCCGACAGGTCTCTGGGGCCAACGTCCTGACTTTC | CASSRQVSGANVLTF
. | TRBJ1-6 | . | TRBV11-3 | TGTGCCAGCAGCTTACGACAGATCAATTCACCCCTCCACTTT | CASSLRQINSPLHF
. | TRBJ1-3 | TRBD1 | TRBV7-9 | TGTGCCAGCAGCTCCGGGACAGGGGACTTCAGGGACACCATATATTTT | CASSSGTGDFRDTIYF
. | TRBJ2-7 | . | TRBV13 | TGTGCCAGCAGCTTACGTCGTGGGAACGAGCAGTACTTC | CASSLRRGNEQYF
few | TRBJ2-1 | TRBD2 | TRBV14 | TGTGCCAGCAGCCAAGAACTAGCGGGAGCCTCGGGCGAGCAGTTCTTC | CASSQELAGASGEQFF
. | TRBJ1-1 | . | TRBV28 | TGTGCCAGCAGACCCCCTCGGCCGAACACTGAAGCTTTCTTT | CASRPPRPNTEAFF
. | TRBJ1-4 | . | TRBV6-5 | TGTGCCAGCAGGGAGAACCTGAATGAAAAACTGTTTTTT | CASRENLNEKLFF
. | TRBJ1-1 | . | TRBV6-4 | TGTGCCAGCAGCCGCGACATGAACACTGAAGCTTTCTTT | CASSRDMNTEAFF
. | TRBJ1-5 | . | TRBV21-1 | TGTGCCAGCAGGGGTCTTTTACATTGGCATCATCAGCCCCAGCATTTT | CASRGLLHWHHQPQHF
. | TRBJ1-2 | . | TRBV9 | TGTGCCAGCAGCGCTTGGGGGGGAGGAAGCTATGGCTACACCTTC | CASSAWGGGSYGYTF
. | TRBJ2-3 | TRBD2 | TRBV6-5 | TGTGCCAGCAGTCCCCGGGGGGGGGACACAGATACGCAGTATTTT | CASSPRGGDTDTQYF
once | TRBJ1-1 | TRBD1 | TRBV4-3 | TGCGCCAGCAGCCGGGGACAGGGAACTGAAGCTTTCTTT | CASSRGQGTEAFF
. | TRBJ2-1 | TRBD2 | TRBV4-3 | TGCGCCAGCAGCTATAAGGCTTGGACTAGCGGGGACTCCTACAATGAGCAGTTCTTC | CASSYKAWTSGDSYNEQFF
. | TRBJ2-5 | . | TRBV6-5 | TGTGCCAGCAGGCGGAGCAGGGAAGTATCGGAGACCCAGTACTTC | CASRRSREVSETQYF
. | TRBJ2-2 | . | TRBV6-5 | TGTGCCAGCAGTCAAAGCACCGGGGAGCTGTTTTTT | CASSQSTGELFF
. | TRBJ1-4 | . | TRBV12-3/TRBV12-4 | TGTGCCAGCAGTCTCTCGACGGCTGAAAAACTGTTTTTT | CASSLSTAEKLFF
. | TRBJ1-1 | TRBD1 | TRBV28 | TGTGCCAGCAGTATACAGGGGGCCTGGACTGAAGCTTTCTTT | CASSIQGAWTEAFF
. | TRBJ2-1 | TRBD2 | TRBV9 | TGTGCCAGCAGCGTAGGACTAGCGGGAGAGGATGAGCAGTTCTTC | CASSVGLAGEDEQFF
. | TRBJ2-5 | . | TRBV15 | TGTGCCACCAGCAGAGATCTGAAGGAGACCCAGTACTTC | CATSRDLKETQYF
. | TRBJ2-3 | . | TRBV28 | TGTGCCAGCATGGCCGGGGGAAGCACAGATACGCAGTATTTT | CASMAGGSTDTQYF
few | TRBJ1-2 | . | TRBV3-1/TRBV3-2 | TGTGCCAGCAGCCAAGATTTGGGGGCGCGAGGCTACACCTTC | CASSQDLGARGYTF
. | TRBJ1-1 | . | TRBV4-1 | TGCGCCAGCAGGTCGGGCACTGAAGCTTTCTTT | CASRSGTEAFF
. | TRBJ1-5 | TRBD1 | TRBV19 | TGTGCCAGTAGACAGGACAGGGCGAGCAATCAGCCCCAGCATTTT | CASRQDRASNQPQHF